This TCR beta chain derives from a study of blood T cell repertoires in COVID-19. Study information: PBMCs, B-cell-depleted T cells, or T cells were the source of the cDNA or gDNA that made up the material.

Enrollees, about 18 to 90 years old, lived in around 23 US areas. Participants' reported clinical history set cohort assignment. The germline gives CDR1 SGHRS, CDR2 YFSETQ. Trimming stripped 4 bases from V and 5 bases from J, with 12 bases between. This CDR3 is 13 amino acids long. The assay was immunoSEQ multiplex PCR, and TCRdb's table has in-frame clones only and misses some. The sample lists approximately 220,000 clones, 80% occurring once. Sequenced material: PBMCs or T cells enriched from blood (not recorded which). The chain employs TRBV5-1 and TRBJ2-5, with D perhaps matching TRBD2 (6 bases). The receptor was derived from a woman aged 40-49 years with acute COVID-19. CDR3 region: CASSPEGRETQYF. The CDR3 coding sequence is TGCGCCAGCAGCCCGGAGGGGCGGGAGACCCAGTACTTC.